This T cell receptor beta chain was sequenced in a study of Ad26.COV2.S vaccination and SARS-CoV-2 variants. Study details: Doses of Ad26.COV2.S were injected into muscle once or twice, 56 days apart.

Treatment denoted: about 20 received Ad26.COV2.S at low or high dose, single or two shots; about 5 received placebo; per-sample allocation not given. Samples came from day 63 after the first vaccine or placebo injection. Germline trimming cut 3 bases from V and 6 bases from J; bases unmatched to any gene: 4. Germline values: CDR1 LNHDA, CDR2 SQIVND (reference sequence). The CDR3 length is 13 residues. Only in-frame clones appear in the TCRdb table, and some are missing; sequencing was by immunoSEQ multiplex PCR. The sample lists around 500,000 clones; 80% to 90% were seen once. Sample: peripheral blood, taken in a trial of Ad26.COV2.S vaccine versus placebo. The receptor was derived from a person between 18 and 59 years old who received the Ad26.COV2.S COVID-19 vaccine or a placebo. V and J are TRBV19 and TRBJ1-1, with 7 bases identical to TRBD1. CDR3 sequence reads: CASSIRGLAEAFF. The CDR3 DNA reads as TGTGCCAGTAGTATTAGGGGGCTAGCTGAAGCTTTCTTT.